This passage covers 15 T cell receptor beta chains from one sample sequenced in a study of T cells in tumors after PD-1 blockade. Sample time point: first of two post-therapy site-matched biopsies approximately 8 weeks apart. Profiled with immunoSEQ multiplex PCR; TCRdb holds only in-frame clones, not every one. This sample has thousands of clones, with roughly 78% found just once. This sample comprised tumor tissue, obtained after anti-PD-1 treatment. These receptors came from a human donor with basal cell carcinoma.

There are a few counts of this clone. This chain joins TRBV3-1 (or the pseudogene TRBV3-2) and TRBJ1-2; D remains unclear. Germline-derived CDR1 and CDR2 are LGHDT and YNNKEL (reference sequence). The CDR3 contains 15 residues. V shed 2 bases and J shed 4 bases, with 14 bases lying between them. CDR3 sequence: CASSQLDRTSYGYTF. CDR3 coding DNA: TGTGCCAGCAGCCAACTGGACCGAACAAGCTATGGCTACACCTTC.

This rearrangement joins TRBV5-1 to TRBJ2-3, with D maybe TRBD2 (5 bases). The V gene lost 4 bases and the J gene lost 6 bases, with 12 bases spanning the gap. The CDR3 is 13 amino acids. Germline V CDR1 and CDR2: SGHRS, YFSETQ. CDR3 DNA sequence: TGCGCCAGCAGCGAAGGACTTGGGGATACGCAGTATTTT. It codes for CASSEGLGDTQYF. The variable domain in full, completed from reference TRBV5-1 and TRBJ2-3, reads KAGVTQTPRYLIKTRGQQVTLSCSPISGHRSVSWYQQTPGQGLQFLFEYFSETQRNKGNFPGRFSGRQFSNSRSEMNVSTLELGDSALYLCASSEGLGDTQYFGPGTRLTVL.

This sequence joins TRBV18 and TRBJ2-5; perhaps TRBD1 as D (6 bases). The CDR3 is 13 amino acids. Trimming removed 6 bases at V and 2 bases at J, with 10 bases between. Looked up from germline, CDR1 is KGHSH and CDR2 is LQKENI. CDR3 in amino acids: CASSSGTQETQYF. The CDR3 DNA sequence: TGTGCCAGCTCGTCCGGGACACAAGAGACCCAGTACTTC. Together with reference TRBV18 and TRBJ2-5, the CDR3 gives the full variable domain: NAGVMQNPRHLVRRRGQEARLRCSPMKGHSHVYWYRQLPEEGLKFMVYLQKENIIDESGMPKERFSAEFPKEGPSILRIQQVVRGDSAAYFCASSSGTQETQYFGPGTRLLVL.

CDR3 in amino acids: CASSVGAGGRYEQYF. The CDR3 DNA reads TGTGCCAGCAGCGTAGGGGCAGGGGGAAGGTACGAGCAGTACTTC. The rearrangement links TRBV9 to TRBJ2-7, with 7 bases lining up with TRBD1. The CDR3 runs to 15 residues. CDR1 is SGDLS and CDR2 is YYNGEE in the germline V gene. V trimming: 0 bases; J trimming: 4 bases; junction bases outside the gene matches: 7.

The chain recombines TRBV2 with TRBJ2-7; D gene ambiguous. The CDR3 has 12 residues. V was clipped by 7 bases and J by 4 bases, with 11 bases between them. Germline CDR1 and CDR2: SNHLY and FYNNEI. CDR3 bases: TGTGCCAGCACCCATGGGTGGTACGAGCAGTACTTC. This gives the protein CASTHGWYEQYF.

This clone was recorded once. Written as DNA, the CDR3 is TGTGCCAGCAGTTTCGGGGAAGGCTACGAGCAGTACTTC. Translating gives CASSFGEGYEQYF. The chain combines TRBV27 with TRBJ2-7; D is possibly TRBD2 (5 bases). CDR1 is MNHEY and CDR2 is SMNVEV in the germline V gene (reference sequence). V shed 3 bases and J shed 3 bases, with 9 bases lying between them. The CDR3 covers 13 residues.

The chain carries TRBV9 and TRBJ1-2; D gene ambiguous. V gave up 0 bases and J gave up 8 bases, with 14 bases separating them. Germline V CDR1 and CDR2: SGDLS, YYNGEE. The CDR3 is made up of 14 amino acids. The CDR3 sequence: CASSVGRWEGGYTF. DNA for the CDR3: TGTGCCAGCAGCGTAGGGAGGTGGGAGGGCGGCTACACCTTC.

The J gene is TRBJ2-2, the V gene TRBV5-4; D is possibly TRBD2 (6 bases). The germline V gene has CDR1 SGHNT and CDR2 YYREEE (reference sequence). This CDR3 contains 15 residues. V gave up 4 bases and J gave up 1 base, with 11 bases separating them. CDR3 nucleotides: TGTGCCAGCAGCAGGGACTCTAAGAACACCGGGGAGCTGTTTTTT. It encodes CASSRDSKNTGELFF.

CDR3 in amino acids: CAWSSRVKGPYEQYF. The CDR3 DNA sequence: TGTGCCTGGAGTTCTCGGGTGAAGGGCCCCTACGAGCAGTACTTC. This chain connects TRBV30 to TRBJ2-7; D is undetermined. The CDR3 runs to 15 residues. Deletions cut 2 bases from V and 2 bases from J, with 16 bases between. Germline loops: CDR1 GTSNPN, CDR2 SVGIG (reference sequence).

CDR3 region: CAWRKGGQGLHEQYF. CDR3 coding DNA: TGTGCCTGGAGGAAGGGAGGACAGGGGTTACACGAGCAGTACTTC. The gene calls are TRBV30 and TRBJ2-7; TRBD1 matches 9 bases. Unmatched junction bases numbered 11, after V lost 3 bases and J lost 5 bases. CDR1 and CDR2 from the germline V gene are GTSNPN and SVGIG (reference sequence). This CDR3 is 15 amino acids long.

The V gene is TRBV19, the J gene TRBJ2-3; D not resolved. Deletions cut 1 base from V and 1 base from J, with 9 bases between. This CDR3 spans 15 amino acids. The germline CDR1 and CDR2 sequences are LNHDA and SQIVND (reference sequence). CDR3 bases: TGTGCCAGTAGTATAGTAACGATGGGCACAGATACGCAGTATTTT. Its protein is CASSIVTMGTDTQYF.

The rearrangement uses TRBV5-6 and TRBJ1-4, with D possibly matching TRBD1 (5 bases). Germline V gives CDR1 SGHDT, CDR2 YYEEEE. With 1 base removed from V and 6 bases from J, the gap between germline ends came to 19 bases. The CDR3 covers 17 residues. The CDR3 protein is CASSLPQGGPGDEKLFF. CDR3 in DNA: TGTGCCAGCAGCTTGCCCCAGGGTGGGCCGGGGGATGAAAAACTGTTTTTT.

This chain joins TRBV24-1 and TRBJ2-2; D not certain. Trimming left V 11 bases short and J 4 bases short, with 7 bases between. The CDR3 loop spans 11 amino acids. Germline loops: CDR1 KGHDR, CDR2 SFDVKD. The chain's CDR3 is CAIESTGELFF. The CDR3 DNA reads TGTGCCATCGAATCCACCGGGGAGCTGTTTTTT.

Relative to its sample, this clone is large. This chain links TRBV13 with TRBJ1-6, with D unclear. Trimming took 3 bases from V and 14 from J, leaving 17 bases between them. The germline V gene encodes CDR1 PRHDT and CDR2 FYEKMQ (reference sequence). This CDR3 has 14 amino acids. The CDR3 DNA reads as TGTGCCAGCAGCTTTGGGCAGGAGCCCTTTACCCTCCACTTT. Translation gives CASSFGQEPFTLHF. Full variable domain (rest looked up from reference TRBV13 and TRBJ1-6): AAGVIQSPRHLIKEKRETATLKCYPIPRHDTVYWYQQGPGQDPQFLISFYEKMQSDKGSIPDRFSAQQFSDYHSELNMSSLELGDSALYFCASSFGQEPFTLHFGNGTRLTVT.

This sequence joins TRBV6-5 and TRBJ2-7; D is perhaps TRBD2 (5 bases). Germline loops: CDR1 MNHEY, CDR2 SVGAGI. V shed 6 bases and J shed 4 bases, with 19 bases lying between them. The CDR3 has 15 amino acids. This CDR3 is CASRNPRRAVYEQYF. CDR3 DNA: TGTGCCAGCAGGAACCCTCGGCGAGCGGTATACGAGCAGTACTTC.